This entry features one T cell receptor (beta chain) sequence. The data derive from a study of blood T cell repertoires in COVID-19. V lost 5 bases to trimming and J lost 0 bases, with 11 bases between them. In germline, CDR1 is SGHVS, CDR2 FNYEAQ. This CDR3 is 15 amino acids long. This table comes from immunoSEQ multiplex PCR, and its TCRdb copy is limited to in-frame clones, with some not included. The sample includes about 170,000 clones, approximately 81% of them seen just once. Input material: peripheral blood. The source is a woman aged 80 or over with active or convalescent COVID-19. This sequence joins TRBV7-6 and TRBJ2-1, with D maybe TRBD2 (5 bases). In DNA, the CDR3 is TGTGCCAGCAGCCGAGGGTTGAACTCCTACAATGAGCAGTTCTTC. Translated: CASSRGLNSYNEQFF.